This T cell receptor (beta chain) derives from a study of blood T cell repertoires in COVID-19 (dated by TCRdb to about 2020). In the study overall: The collaborator samples originated in the United States, Italy and Spain and spanned the acute and convalescent phases of COVID-19. The prospective study material was composed of cDNA or gDNA derived from T cells, B-cell-depleted T cells, or PBMCs. The dataset comprised deeply sampled blood TCRbeta repertoires from subjects exposed to, actively infected with, or recovered from COVID-19. The repertoires were released in a freely available public database meant as a resource for research on the immune response to SARS-CoV-2. The samples were drawn from the first 160 participants of the ongoing ImmuneRACE study and from 1,254 subjects provided by 6 global collaborators. The sample metadata nearly always contained a de-identified subject ID, COVID-19 status, age in years and sex. Where available, HLA class I and class II types were taken from metadata supplied by the sample provider and were not determined by assay-based typing.

Concerning this clone itself: Its antigen specificity is not known. No per-base quality is available; no much larger clone lies one base away.

The study at large found these results: Clinical and demographic metadata were provided uncurated, with the amount varying by source and participant.

The immunoSEQ Assay, a bias-controlled multiplex PCR, was used to amplify TCRbeta CDR3 regions from genomic DNA. Under the source paper's analysis protocol: The number of nucleated cells in each sample was estimated from the amplification of reference gene primers within the assay. To quantify the absolute abundance of each unique TCRbeta CDR3 rearrangement, sequence reads were collapsed and filtered. For each sample, productive Simpson clonality was calculated as the square root of Simpson's diversity index over productive rearrangements. TCRdb carries this immuneACCESS record with in-frame sequences only. Its versions omit some clonotypes, under half of them owing to an unresolved V gene in the studies checked, with the rest unexplained. V and J calls and clone size are copied from that table; D and trimming were computed from the DNA. The sample profile shows about 230,000 clones; approximately 85% of them were found once. Jointly, the top ten make up approximately 5% of the sample.

At one collaborating source in Seattle, patients were enrolled during active infection and were followed longitudinally through the course of disease. Each collaborating institution followed its own protocols to collect whole blood in K2EDTA tubes. For TCRbeta analysis, collaborator samples were shipped as frozen whole blood, as isolated PBMCs, or as DNA extracted from either sample type. V and J are truncated by 5 bases and 2 bases respectively, leaving an intervening sequence of 7 bases. The CDR3, from cysteine to phenylalanine, totals 12 residues. The sequence is cut down to CDR3 DNA, 36 bases in frame from base 1. CDR1 and CDR2 are read off the germline V gene (reference sequence) as LNHNV and YYDKDF.

Source material: peripheral blood. The receptor comes from a man in his fifties or sixties with COVID-19, enrolled during active disease. Recombination joined TRBV15 with TRBJ2-7; the D gene lacks a confident call. The DNA sequence follows: TGTGCCACCAGCTCGGTTCCCTACGAGCAGTACTTC. It encodes CATSSVPYEQYF.